This T cell receptor (beta chain) was sequenced for a study of blood T cells in healthy people across ages. General study findings and limits: Estimated diversity, derived from one million T cells, was regarded as an underestimate. Samples with more naive T cells showed higher observed beta diversity.

Trimming took off 0 bases at V and 8 bases at J, with 3 bases between the two ends. The CDR3 extends over 11 amino acids. Germline V lookup: CDR1 SGDLS, CDR2 YYNGEE. A word on this clonotype: What it recognizes is unknown.

A J-beta primer mix and a sample-barcoded 5' primer were used in a second PCR of roughly 7 to 12 cycles. TCRdb reprocessed the 5' RACE reads with MiXCR, giving one entry per CDR3 protein. The table lists over 1,200,000 distinct CDR3 sequences, around 59% of them singletons. The specimen was blood. The clonotype originates from a man younger than 35 in good health. The genes are TRBV9 and TRBJ2-1; unclear D gene. In DNA form, the CDR3 reads TGTGCCAGCAGCGTAGAGGATGAGCAGTTCTTC. Its protein product is CASSVEDEQFF.